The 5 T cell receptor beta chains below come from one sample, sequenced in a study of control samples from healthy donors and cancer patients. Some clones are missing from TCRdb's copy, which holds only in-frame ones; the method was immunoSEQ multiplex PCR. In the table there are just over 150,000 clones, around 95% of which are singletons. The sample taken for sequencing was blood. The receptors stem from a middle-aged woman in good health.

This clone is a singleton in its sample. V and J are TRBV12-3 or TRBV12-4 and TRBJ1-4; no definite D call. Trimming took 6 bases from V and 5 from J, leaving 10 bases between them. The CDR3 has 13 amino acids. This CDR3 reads CASSGLANEKLFF. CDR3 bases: TGTGCCAGCAGCGGTCTGGCGAATGAAAAACTGTTTTTT.

The CDR3 DNA reads TGTGCCAGCAGGAGGGGGGGCTTTACAGATACGCAGTATTTT. Translating it yields CASRRGGFTDTQYF. The V call is TRBV2, the J call TRBJ2-3; D possibly corresponds to TRBD2 (7 bases). The CDR3 loop spans 14 amino acids. V lost 6 bases and J 3 bases, leaving 13 bases between the germline ends. Germline V lookup: CDR1 SNHLY, CDR2 FYNNEI. The whole variable domain, filled in from reference TRBV2 and TRBJ2-3, reads EPEVTQTPSHQVTQMGQEVILRCVPISNHLYFYWYRQILGQKVEFLVSFYNNEISEKSEIFDDQFSVERPDGSNFTLKIRSTKLEDSAMYFCASRRGGFTDTQYFGPGTRLTVL.

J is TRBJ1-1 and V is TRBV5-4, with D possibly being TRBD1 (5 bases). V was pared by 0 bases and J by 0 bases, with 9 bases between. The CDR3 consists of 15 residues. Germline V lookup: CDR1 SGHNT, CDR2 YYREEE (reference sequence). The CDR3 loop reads CASSLGGTLNTEAFF. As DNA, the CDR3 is TGTGCCAGCAGCTTGGGTGGGACTCTGAACACTGAAGCTTTCTTT. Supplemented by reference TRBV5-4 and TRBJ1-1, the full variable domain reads ETGVTQSPTHLIKTRGQQVTLRCSSQSGHNTVSWYQQALGQGPQFIFQYYREEENGRGNFPPRFSGLQFPNYSSELNVNALELDDSALYLCASSLGGTLNTEAFFGQGTRLTVV.

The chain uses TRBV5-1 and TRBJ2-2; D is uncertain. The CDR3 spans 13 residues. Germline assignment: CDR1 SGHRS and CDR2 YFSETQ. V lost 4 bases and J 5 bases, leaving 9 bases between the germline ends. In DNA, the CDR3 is TGCGCCAGCAGCATGGACGGAACCGGGGAGCTGTTTTTT. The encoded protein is CASSMDGTGELFF.

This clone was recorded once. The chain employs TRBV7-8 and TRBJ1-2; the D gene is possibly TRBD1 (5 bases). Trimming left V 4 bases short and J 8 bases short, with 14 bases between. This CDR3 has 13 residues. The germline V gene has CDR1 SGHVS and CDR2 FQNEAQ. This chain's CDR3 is CASSSRGLRGYTF. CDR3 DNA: TGTGCCAGCAGCTCCCGGGGCCTAAGGGGCTACACCTTC.